What follows describes a single TCR beta chain. This sample stems from a study of cytomegalovirus exposure and HLA in healthy donors. Amplification used 60 Vbeta primers and 13 Jbeta primers. Profiling relied on immunoSEQ multiplex PCR, and the TCRdb table lists in-frame clones only, not all of them. This sample has approximately 110,000 clones, with 55% to 75% found just once. Trimming pared 4 bases from V and 8 bases from J, leaving 22 bases between. Per the germline V gene, CDR1 is SGHDT and CDR2 is YYEEEE. CDR3 length equals 17 residues. The receptor was isolated from an older woman in good health and CMV-seropositive. The sequencing sample was made of PBMCs. The chain carries TRBV5-6 and TRBJ1-6; D possibly corresponds to TRBD1 (6 bases). For the CDR3, the DNA is TGTGCCAGCAGCCCATACAGGGAGAGATCGGCTTATTCACCCCTCCACTTT. Translation gives CASSPYRERSAYSPLHF. Filled out from reference TRBV5-6 and TRBJ1-6, the complete variable domain reads DAGVTQSPTHLIKTRGQQVTLRCSPKSGHDTVSWYQQALGQGPQFIFQYYEEEERQRGNFPDRFSGHQFPNYSSELNVNALLLGDSALYLCASSPYRERSAYSPLHFGNGTRLTVT.